This entry is about one T cell receptor beta chain. Antigen: not known. The CDR3 loop spans 17 amino acids. Germline assignment: CDR1 SGHTA and CDR2 FQGNSA. The junction had 5 bases not matched to a gene; V was cut back by 5 bases and J by 1 base. The isolated RNA, all of it, was reverse transcribed, so expressed TCRB transcripts were what got sequenced. Generated by immunoSEQ multiplex PCR, the TCRdb table keeps only in-frame clones and is missing some. Counted here are about 290,000 clones, about 8% occurring once; the ten biggest clones make up roughly 0.94%. This entry comes from a study of beta chain features in type 1 diabetes. Study results and caveats: In the patient group, naive, central memory and Treg TCRB repertoires seemed more alike than in the healthy donor group.

Sample: central memory CD4+ T cells from blood. The chain uses TRBV7-2 and TRBJ2-5; TRBD2 aligns across 15 bases. The sequence derives from a woman between 18 and 30 years old in good health. CDR3 in amino acids: CASSPGTSGGFQETQYF. The CDR3 region has the DNA TGTGCCAGCAGCCCAGGGACTAGCGGGGGGTTCCAAGAGACCCAGTACTTC.